This T cell receptor beta chain was documented in a study of identical twins. It was template switching that added a universal primer site, and there were unique molecular identifiers on the cDNA. TCRdb independently ran MiXCR on the 5' RACE reads; one entry per CDR3 protein. The sample shows hundreds of thousands of distinct CDR3 sequences, around 8.3% of them seen only once. In this sample, this clonotype turned up many times. The germline CDR1 and CDR2 sequences are LGHDT and YNNKEL (reference sequence). The CDR3 consists of 13 residues. V was clipped by 6 bases and J by 4 bases, with 12 bases between them. The same data also went into a second study, on yellow fever vaccine responses in identical twins.

The chain uses TRBV3-1 and TRBJ1-1; D perhaps matches TRBD1 (5 bases). The clonotype originates from a woman younger than 30 in good health. Sequenced material: PBMCs. Written as DNA, the CDR3 is TGTGCCAGCAGGCGCGGGACCTTCACTGAAGCTTTCTTT. Its translation is CASRRGTFTEAFF.